This T cell receptor beta chain was sequenced for a study of T cell repertoires in cytomegalovirus infection. Findings and limits, study-wide: Identification of carriers of CMV plus the relevant HLA was performed using cumulative public TCR beta family frequency. What dominated the ex vivo response were HLA-C-restricted CMV-specific TCR beta clonotypes.

This clonotype has a count of ten or more. Antigen: not known. TCRdb re-analysed the reads in MiXCR, keeping a single row per CDR3 protein. The data show about 130,000 distinct CDR3 sequences, under 30% seen once. Trimming left V 3 bases short and J 2 bases short, with 14 bases between. CDR3 length equals 15 residues. Germline CDR1 and CDR2: SGHTA and FQGNSA. The receptor's source is a human donor in good health (CMV status not recorded). Some clones in this sample may be carry-over from other donors' samples. Sequenced sample: PBMCs, sequenced either directly or after in vitro stimulation (not recorded which). The chain recombines TRBV7-2 with TRBJ2-7; D unclear. The CDR3, as DNA: TGTGCCAGCAGCTTGGTAGGACCTCCCCCCTACGAGCAGTACTTC. It translates to CASSLVGPPPYEQYF.